Shown below are 9 T cell receptor beta chains from a single sample sequenced in a study of a mutant IDH1 vaccine in newly diagnosed glioma. Profiling relied on immunoSEQ multiplex PCR, and the TCRdb table lists in-frame clones only, not all of them. This table has fewer than 70,000 clones, 84% appearing once. Described time point: week 11, during vaccination. A single vaccine dose contained 300 ug of mutant IDH1 20-mer peptide, and topical imiquimod was used with it. Their antigens are not known. The specimen was PBMCs, collected from a glioma patient whose treatment included an IDH1 peptide vaccine. The receptors derive from a man aged 25-45 years with glioma.

V and J are TRBV19 and TRBJ2-1; D might be TRBD1 (5 bases). The CDR3 totals 15 residues. Trimming stripped 1 base from V and 8 bases from J, with 15 bases between. CDR1 is LNHDA and CDR2 is SQIVND in the germline V gene (reference sequence). CDR3 sequence reads: CASSIGTGGVHEQFF. The CDR3 DNA is TGTGCCAGTAGTATAGGTACAGGTGGAGTCCATGAGCAGTTCTTC.

This rearrangement joins TRBV7-2 to TRBJ1-2, with 8 bases identical to TRBD1. CDR3 size: 13 residues. Germline V gives CDR1 SGHTA, CDR2 FQGNSA. Trimming at V came to 5 bases and at J to 8 bases, leaving 7 bases not matched to a gene. CDR3: CASSIQGVGGYTF. CDR3 bases: TGTGCCAGCAGCATACAGGGGGTTGGAGGCTACACCTTC.

The chain carries TRBV18 and TRBJ2-5, with unresolved D. Between the trimmed V and J ends, which lost 0 bases and 3 bases, there was a span of 11 bases. The V gene's germline CDR1 is KGHSH and CDR2 LQKENI. The CDR3 spans 15 residues. In DNA, the CDR3 is TGTGCCAGCTCACCACCGTTGGATTTCAAAGAGACCCAGTACTTC. It yields the protein CASSPPLDFKETQYF. Supplemented by reference TRBV18 and TRBJ2-5, the full variable domain reads NAGVMQNPRHLVRRRGQEARLRCSPMKGHSHVYWYRQLPEEGLKFMVYLQKENIIDESGMPKERFSAEFPKEGPSILRIQQVVRGDSAAYFCASSPPLDFKETQYFGPGTRLLVL.

This chain uses TRBV13 with TRBJ1-2, with 12 bases lining up with TRBD1. From germline, CDR1 is PRHDT and CDR2 FYEKMQ (reference sequence). V lost 3 bases and J lost 8; bases outside the gene matches: 4. This CDR3 has 14 residues. The CDR3 here is CASSLRDRGQGYTF. The CDR3 coding sequence is TGTGCCAGCAGCTTGCGGGACAGGGGGCAAGGCTACACCTTC.

This chain uses TRBV5-1 with TRBJ2-3; TRBD2 matches 11 bases. Germline V gene sequence: CDR1 SGHRS, CDR2 YFSETQ. The CDR3 spans 16 residues. V lost 2 bases, J lost 0 bases, and 2 bases stayed unmatched. In nucleotides, the CDR3 is TGCGCCAGCAGCTTCGGACTAGCGGGTAGCACAGATACGCAGTATTTT. This translates into CASSFGLAGSTDTQYF.

This chain uses TRBV29-1 with TRBJ1-6, with TRBD1 as a possible D gene (6 bases). This CDR3 contains 13 residues. CDR1 SQVTM and CDR2 ANQGSEA come from the germline V gene. The V end was cut by 2 bases, the J end by 8 bases, with 10 bases between. The CDR3 protein is CSVELGGDSPLHF. CDR3 DNA: TGCAGCGTTGAATTAGGGGGAGATTCACCCCTCCACTTT.

The V and J genes are TRBV10-2 and TRBJ1-5; 7 positions agree with TRBD1. V shed 6 bases, J shed 0 bases, and the junction held 8 bases outside the gene matches. Germline CDR1 reads WSHSY; CDR2 reads SAAADI. CDR3 length: 16 amino acids. The CDR3 protein is CASSGAGGYSNQPQHF. The CDR3 nucleotides are TGCGCCAGCAGCGGGGCAGGGGGTTATAGCAATCAGCCCCAGCATTTT.

A single count supports this clone. The V gene is TRBV7-9, the J gene TRBJ2-5; tentatively, D is TRBD2 (5 bases). Germline CDR1 is SEHNR and CDR2 is FQNEAQ (reference sequence). There are 13 residues in the CDR3. The germline V and J ends were trimmed by 4 bases and 3 bases, with 9 bases remaining between them. As DNA, the CDR3 is TGTGCCAGCAGCTCACTAGATAAAGAGACCCAGTACTTC. Its protein product is CASSSLDKETQYF.

The V call is TRBV28, the J call TRBJ1-3; TRBD1 might be the D (6 bases). Trimming stripped 6 bases from V and 4 bases from J, with 25 bases between. The CDR3 loop spans 18 amino acids. In germline, CDR1 is MDHEN, CDR2 SYDVKM. The CDR3 bases are TGTGCCAGCAGCCAAAGGGGGGCCGCGGGGTACCTCGGAAACACCATATATTTT. It translates to CASSQRGAAGYLGNTIYF.